This T cell receptor beta chain came from a study of blood T cell repertoires in COVID-19. Study details: Sources were T cells, B-cell-depleted T cells, or PBMCs; the material itself was cDNA or gDNA.

The germline V gene has CDR1 KGHSH and CDR2 LQKENI. The trim removed 2 bases at V and 5 bases at J, leaving 8 bases unmatched. The CDR3 length is 15 residues. The Seattle site enrolled patients during active infection and followed them longitudinally. Data came from immunoSEQ multiplex PCR; TCRdb stores just in-frame clones and leaves some out. The data hold around 60,000 clones, with less than 90% observed a single time. V is TRBV18 and J is TRBJ2-7, with 8 bases aligning to TRBD1. Input material: peripheral blood. The clonotype was recovered from a man aged 60 to 69 with COVID-19, enrolled during active disease. The CDR3 here is CASSPETGVSHEQYF. For the CDR3, the DNA is TGTGCCAGCTCACCAGAGACAGGGGTGTCCCACGAGCAGTACTTC.